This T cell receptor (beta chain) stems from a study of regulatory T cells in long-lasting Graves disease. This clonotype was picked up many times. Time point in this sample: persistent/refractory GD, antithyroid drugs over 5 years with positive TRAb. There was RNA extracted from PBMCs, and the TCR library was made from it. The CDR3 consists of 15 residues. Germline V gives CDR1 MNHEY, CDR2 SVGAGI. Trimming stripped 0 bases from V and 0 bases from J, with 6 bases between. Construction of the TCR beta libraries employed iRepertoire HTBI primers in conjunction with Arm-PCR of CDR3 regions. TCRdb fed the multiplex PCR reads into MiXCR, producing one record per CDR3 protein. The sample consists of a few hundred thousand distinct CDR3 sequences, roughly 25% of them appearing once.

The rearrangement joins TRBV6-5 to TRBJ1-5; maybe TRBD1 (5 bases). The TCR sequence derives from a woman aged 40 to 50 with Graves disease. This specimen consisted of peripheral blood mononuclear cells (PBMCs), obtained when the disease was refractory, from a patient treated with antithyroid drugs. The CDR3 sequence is CASSYSGASNQPQHF. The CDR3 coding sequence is TGTGCCAGCAGTTACTCCGGGGCTAGCAATCAGCCCCAGCATTTT.